This entry features one TCR beta chain sequence. This clonotype turned up a few times. Its antigen specificity is not known. One base away there is no much larger clone; base qualities are not given. The data derive from a study of blood T cells in healthy people across ages (dated by TCRdb to the mid-2010s). Broadly, across the study: Template switching captured roughly one uniquely barcoded TCR beta cDNA molecule per two T cells in model experiments. Age-related changes in TCR beta repertoire diversity were measured in the study by deep sequencing normalized with unique cDNA molecular identifiers. The donors were split into four age groups: young (average around 17 years), middle-aged (about 40), aged (about 56) and long-lived (approximately 89). To avoid experimental bias, donors of different ages were spread randomly across the sequencing lanes. The study analyzed two additional independent replicas of 1 million unique cDNA reads from the same blood draw for two donors, one aged 18 to 30 and one aged 80 or older. Here is what the overall study found, with its caveats: Because profiling used bulk unsorted PBMCs, naive and antigen-experienced compartments could not be compared conclusively. Donor CMV infection status was unknown, potentially confounding age-related changes in expanded clonotypes. The percentage of naive T cells measured by flow cytometry correlated strongly with observed TCR beta diversity. Compared with the aged group, the long-lived group had more naive CD4+ T cells, fewer expanded clones and increased TCR diversity, suggesting age selection. As age increased, observed TCR beta diversity per million T cells dropped in a roughly linear way, and a significant reduction was already evident by age about 40. Estimates of total diversity from one million sequenced T cells were regarded as lower bounds and underestimates.

Libraries came from 5' RACE. Sequencer: Illumina HiSeq 2500. A second PCR of roughly 6 to 11 cycles was performed with a sample-barcoded 5' primer and a J-beta primer mix. A template-switch 5' adaptor carrying 12 random nucleotides introduced a unique molecular identifier onto each TCR beta cDNA molecule. Each sample yielded at least 3 million CDR3-containing paired-end reads. The Mint cDNA synthesis kit, primed by a TRBC-specific oligonucleotide, was used to synthesize first-strand cDNA from all RNA. Following uracil-DNA glycosylase treatment, a first 18-cycle PCR with universal primers M1SS and BC2_uni_R was performed on all cDNA. The authors' analysis ran thus. Normalization of each sample was performed by random selection of 1 million high-quality reads, each carrying a distinct molecular identifier. Reads sharing molecular identifiers were discarded rather than binned into consensus sequences. MiTCR, run with a Q25 quality threshold and the strictest error-elimination algorithm, handled CDR3 identification, clonotype clustering and error correction. Lower-bound total TCR beta diversity was estimated with a nonparametric unseen species model using Euler transformation. TCRdb itself trimmed the public reads at Q25 with fastp, ran MiXCR and retained productive beta chains. A single entry per CDR3 protein holds the most common genes and DNA from its merged rows. The V and J calls were not made by the authors but by TCRdb's processing. The sample records 750,000 to 950,000 distinct CDR3 sequences, 53% of which are singletons. Clones ranked in the top ten supply approximately 40% of the sample.

The donors were some 39 Caucasian individuals from Russia, aged 6 to 90 years, who were systemically healthy. Roughly 9 milliliters of peripheral blood were drawn from each donor into EDTA-treated Vacutainer tubes. Ficoll-Paque density-gradient centrifugation was used to isolate PBMCs, with at least 6.5 million per sample. Total RNA, at least 5 micrograms per sample, was extracted from PBMCs with Trizol reagent. The percentages of naive CD45RAhigh/CD27high T cells were determined by flow cytometry on a PBMC aliquot from every donor. The CDR3 runs 15 residues from the cysteine to the phenylalanine. Only the CDR3 DNA is retained, 45 bases long and in frame from the first base. Looking up the germline V gene yields CDR1 SGHTA and CDR2 FQGNSA. The V and J ends are trimmed by 1 base and 3 bases, leaving 11 bases between them.

The origin of this receptor is a man older than 75 in good health. The sequenced sample consisted of blood. The chain couples TRBV7-2 to TRBJ2-3, with the D gene not confidently named. The encoded CDR3 is CASSLGPSRTDTQYF. In nucleotides, the sequence is TGTGCCAGCAGCTTAGGGCCCTCAAGAACAGATACGCAGTATTTT.